These 23 T cell receptor beta chains came from one sample sequenced in a study of long-term antiretroviral therapy in people with HIV. With survey level as its setting, the immunoSEQ assay was v3.0. Clones were sequenced by immunoSEQ multiplex PCR, and TCRdb holds only the in-frame ones, with some missing. The sample comprises tens of thousands of clones, around 83% of which are singletons, and around 4.6% rests with the top ten. The sample was unsorted PBMCs, taken roughly 2.9 years before starting antiretroviral therapy. The receptors stem from a woman aged 25 to 39 with HIV.

The rearrangement joins TRBV30 to TRBJ1-3, with 8 positions matching TRBD1. With 4 bases clipped from V and 4 bases from J, the junction kept 9 bases outside the gene matches. Germline assignment: CDR1 GTSNPN and CDR2 SVGIG (reference sequence). The CDR3 extends over 15 amino acids. The CDR3: CAWTFQGAPGNTIYF. CDR3 nucleotides: TGTGCCTGGACTTTCCAGGGGGCGCCGGGAAACACCATATATTTT.

V usage is TRBV7-2 and J usage is TRBJ2-2; TRBD1 agrees at 10 bases. Germline V gene data show CDR1 as SGHTA and CDR2 as FQGNSA. The junction had 5 bases not matched to a gene; V was cut back by 8 bases and J by 5 bases. This CDR3 has 14 residues. The CDR3 region is CASGRQGATGELFF. Here the CDR3 DNA reads TGTGCCAGCGGACGACAGGGGGCAACCGGGGAGCTGTTTTTT. Based on the CDR3 plus reference TRBV7-2 and TRBJ2-2, the full variable domain is GAGVSQSPSNKVTEKGKDVELRCDPISGHTALYWYRQSLGQGLEFLIYFQGNSAPDKSGLPSDRFSAERTGGSVSTLTIQRTQQEDSAVYLCASGRQGATGELFFGEGSRLTVL.

The gene calls are TRBV9 and TRBJ2-5, with 8 positions matching TRBD2. CDR3 size: 15 residues. The V and J ends lost 3 bases and 5 bases, in that order; junction bases with no gene match: 9. Germline values: CDR1 SGDLS, CDR2 YYNGEE. The CDR3 nucleotides read TGTGCCAGCAGCGCAACCGGGACTAGTGGGGAGACCCAGTACTTC. It is translated as CASSATGTSGETQYF. The full variable domain, with the rest looked up from reference TRBV9 and TRBJ2-5, is DSGVTQTPKHLITATGQRVTLRCSPRSGDLSVYWYQQSLDQGLQFLIQYYNGEERAKGNILERFSAQQFPDLHSELNLSSLELGDSALYFCASSATGTSGETQYFGPGTRLLVL.

V and J are TRBV10-3 and TRBJ1-2; D is uncertain. There are 15 residues in the CDR3. The V and J ends lost 6 bases and 1 base respectively, with 15 bases between them. Germline V gene lookup returns CDR1 ENHRY and CDR2 SYGVKD. The CDR3 region is CAISPVNSLNYGYTF. CDR3 DNA: TGTGCCATCAGCCCGGTAAACAGCCTTAACTATGGCTACACCTTC.

In the case of this clone: Germline is not matched at one junction end, which may reflect a read error. The chain is built from TRBV10-3 and TRBJ1-2, with D hard to call. This CDR3 region has 12 residues. Germline V gene lookup returns CDR1 ENHRY and CDR2 SYGVKD. The CDR3 reads CAIKGSEDGNTF. The CDR3 nucleotides read TGTGCCATCAAGGGTTCCGAGGATGGCAACACCTTC.

J is TRBJ2-2 and V is TRBV11-3, with 7 bases lining up with TRBD1. Germline lookup yields CDR1 SGHNT and CDR2 YENEEA. This CDR3 contains 12 residues. Losses at the gene ends were 5 bases for V and 7 bases for J; bases not matched to a gene: 1. The CDR3 sequence is CASSRQGGELFF. In nucleotides, the CDR3 is TGTGCCAGCAGCCGACAGGGCGGGGAGCTGTTTTTT.

This clone was observed a few times. This rearrangement joins TRBV19 to TRBJ1-2, with a possible D match to TRBD1 (5 bases). The V and J ends lost 3 bases and 3 bases respectively, with 8 bases between them. The CDR3 spans 13 residues. Germline lookup yields CDR1 LNHDA and CDR2 SQIVND (reference sequence). Written as DNA, the CDR3 is TGTGCCAGTAGTATTGCAGGGTACTATGGCTACACCTTC. The encoded protein is CASSIAGYYGYTF.

CDR3 region: CASSETPFLQLSGNTIYF. DNA for the CDR3: TGTGCCAGCAGTGAAACTCCCTTCCTTCAACTCTCTGGAAACACCATATATTTT. The chain combines TRBV6-1 with TRBJ1-3; D is ambiguous. Trimming cost V 2 bases and J 0 bases, with 17 bases left between them. The CDR3 length is 18 residues. CDR1 and CDR2 (germline): MNHNS, SASEGT.

This clone was seen once. The gene calls are TRBV27 and TRBJ2-3; unclear D gene. Germline V CDR1 and CDR2: MNHEY, SMNVEV (reference sequence). Trimming took 0 bases from V and 2 from J, leaving 18 bases between them. The CDR3 has 18 residues. CDR3 in amino acids: CASSLSTDTMGPTDTQYF. CDR3 DNA: TGTGCCAGCAGTTTATCAACCGACACTATGGGCCCCACAGATACGCAGTATTTT.

This chain connects TRBV11-2 to TRBJ1-2; possible D gene TRBD1, 6 bases. Trimming cost V 3 bases and J 4 bases, with 9 bases left between them. This CDR3 comprises 13 residues. The germline CDR1 and CDR2 sequences are SGHAT and FQNNGV. CDR3 region: CASSFKGGYGYTF. The CDR3 bases are TGTGCCAGCAGCTTTAAAGGGGGCTATGGCTACACCTTC.

This clone has a single count. The rearrangement uses TRBV19 and TRBJ1-1, with TRBD1 matching 7 bases. The CDR3 contains 16 residues. The germline CDR1 and CDR2 sequences are LNHDA and SQIVND (reference sequence). Unmatched junction bases numbered 15, after V lost 7 bases and J lost 4 bases. The CDR3 DNA sequence: TGTGCCAGTACCCCATATCTGAGACAGGGTGGCACTGAAGCTTTCTTT. Translation gives CASTPYLRQGGTEAFF.

The sample holds one count of this clone. The chain recombines TRBV9 with TRBJ2-5, with TRBD1 matching 8 bases. V lost 4 bases to trimming and J lost 4 bases; unmatched junction nucleotides: 12. This CDR3 spans 16 amino acids. Germline CDR1 and CDR2: SGDLS and YYNGEE. DNA of the CDR3: TGTGCCAGCAGCCCAGACCAGGGGGCGATGTCAGAGACCCAGTACTTC. Translation: CASSPDQGAMSETQYF.

This chain connects TRBV5-4 to TRBJ1-2, with 7 bases that match TRBD1. The CDR3 is 13 residues long. With V trimmed by 0 bases and J by 5 bases, 1 base remained unmatched. The germline V gene encodes CDR1 SGHNT and CDR2 YYREEE (reference sequence). CDR3 sequence (DNA): TGTGCCAGCAGCTTGGCAGGGGGATATGGCTACACCTTC. Translating gives CASSLAGGYGYTF.

This chain links TRBV19 with TRBJ1-5, with 9 bases identical to TRBD1. The trim removed 3 bases at V and 5 bases at J, leaving 5 bases unmatched. The CDR3 contains 15 residues. Germline V gene lookup returns CDR1 LNHDA and CDR2 SQIVND (reference sequence). CDR3 DNA: TGTGCCAGTAGTATGTTCGACAGGGGGTATCAGCCCCAGCATTTT. The encoded protein is CASSMFDRGYQPQHF.

The chain employs TRBV27 and TRBJ1-4; D is uncertain. Germline V lookup: CDR1 MNHEY, CDR2 SMNVEV (reference sequence). The CDR3 has 14 amino acids. V lost 3 bases, J lost 5 bases, and 10 bases lay in between. CDR3 residues: CASSLWRGNEKLFF. CDR3 nucleotide sequence: TGTGCCAGCAGTTTGTGGCGTGGGAATGAAAAACTGTTTTTT. Variable domain in full (rest from reference TRBV27 and TRBJ1-4): EAQVTQNPRYLITVTGKKLTVTCSQNMNHEYMSWYRQDPGLGLRQIYYSMNVEVTDKGDVPEGYKVSRKEKRNFPLILESPSPNQTSLYFCASSLWRGNEKLFFGSGTQLSVL.

The genes are TRBV27 and TRBJ1-1; D is unclear. Germline CDR1 reads MNHEY; CDR2 reads SMNVEV (reference sequence). V lost 2 bases and J lost 4, with 11 bases in between. CDR3 length: 14 residues. CDR3 loop: CASSLAAMTTEAFF. Here the CDR3 DNA reads TGTGCCAGCAGTTTAGCCGCGATGACCACTGAAGCTTTCTTT.

This rearrangement joins TRBV18 to TRBJ1-2; 9 bases agree with TRBD1. From germline, CDR1 is KGHSH and CDR2 LQKENI. The CDR3 consists of 14 residues. V gave up 3 bases and J gave up 8 bases; unmatched junction bases: 7. The chain's CDR3 is CASSPTRDREGYTF. The DNA of the CDR3 is TGTGCCAGCTCACCGACGAGGGACAGGGAGGGCTACACCTTC.

By share of the sample, this clone is medium-sized. The chain has TRBV5-1 and TRBJ1-1; D is uncertain. V was clipped by 4 bases and J by 2 bases, with 15 bases between them. The CDR3 consists of 15 residues. Germline CDR1 reads SGHRS; CDR2 reads YFSETQ. CDR3 DNA sequence: TGCGCCAGCAGCGATGACGGATTACAAAACACTGAAGCTTTCTTT. This encodes CASSDDGLQNTEAFF. Using reference TRBV5-1 and TRBJ1-1 for the parts outside the CDR3, the full variable domain is KAGVTQTPRYLIKTRGQQVTLSCSPISGHRSVSWYQQTPGQGLQFLFEYFSETQRNKGNFPGRFSGRQFSNSRSEMNVSTLELGDSALYLCASSDDGLQNTEAFFGQGTRLTVV.

The V call is TRBV19, the J call TRBJ1-1; D perhaps matches TRBD1 (5 bases). The CDR3 covers 11 residues. Germline CDR1 and CDR2: LNHDA and SQIVND (reference sequence). V lost 6 bases and J lost 8, with 10 bases in between. As DNA, the CDR3 is TGTGCCAGTAGGAGGGCAGGGGAAGCTTTCTTT. This translates into CASRRAGEAFF.

The genes are TRBV19 and TRBJ2-1; D not resolved. V was cut by 5 bases and J by 5 bases, with 10 bases left in between. The CDR3 spans 13 residues. From germline, CDR1 is LNHDA and CDR2 SQIVND (reference sequence). The CDR3 protein is CASSAGWDNEQFF. CDR3 bases: TGTGCCAGTAGTGCCGGCTGGGACAATGAGCAGTTCTTC.

By share of the sample, this clone is medium-sized (0.01 to 0.1%). The J gene is TRBJ2-2, the V gene TRBV6-5; perhaps TRBD2 as D (6 bases). The CDR3 contains 15 residues. Looked up from germline, CDR1 is MNHEY and CDR2 is SVGAGI. The V gene lost 7 bases and the J gene lost 4 bases, with 16 bases spanning the gap. CDR3: CASTLFAGGTGELFF. CDR3 sequence (DNA): TGTGCCAGCACCCTCTTTGCCGGGGGCACCGGGGAGCTGTTTTTT.

The chain carries TRBV12-5 and TRBJ2-1, with 8 bases aligning to TRBD1. The CDR3 has 18 amino acids. J lost 1 base, V lost 0 bases, and 8 bases had no gene match. Per germline, CDR1 LGHNT and CDR2 FRNRAP. CDR3 nucleotides: TGTGCTAGTGGTTTGGTTTTTACTCAGGGGGCGTCCTACAATGAGCAGTTCTTC. Protein product: CASGLVFTQGASYNEQFF. The variable domain in full, completed from reference TRBV12-5 and TRBJ2-1, reads DARVTQTPRHKVTEMGQEVTMRCQPILGHNTVFWYRQTMMQGLELLAYFRNRAPLDDSGMPKDRFSAEMPDATLATLKIQPSEPRDSAVYFCASGLVFTQGASYNEQFFGPGTRLTVL.

This rearrangement joins TRBV5-6 to TRBJ2-1; D is perhaps TRBD1 (6 bases). Trimming removed 4 bases at V and 0 bases at J, with 11 bases between. There are 15 residues in the CDR3. Per germline, CDR1 SGHDT and CDR2 YYEEEE. The CDR3 coding sequence is TGTGCCAGCAGCGACGACAGGAGCTCCTACAATGAGCAGTTCTTC. Protein product: CASSDDRSSYNEQFF.